Following are 19 T cell receptor beta chains from one sample sequenced in a study of glioma-infiltrating T cells. TCR alpha and beta CDR3 regions were amplified from RNA using iRepertoire nested multiplex PCR. MiXCR, run by TCRdb on the multiplex PCR reads, gives a single entry per CDR3 protein. The sample has 100,000 to 150,000 distinct CDR3 sequences, 24% seen once. The sequenced sample consisted of glioma tissue, nonneoplastic brain tissue, or PBMCs (not recorded which). The receptors stem from a human donor with low-grade glioma or glioblastoma, undergoing nonglioma brain surgery, or in good health (not recorded which).

CDR3 loop: CASSQGVPDTQYF. CDR3 DNA: TGTGCCAGCAGCCAAGGTGTCCCAGATACGCAGTATTTT. The chain couples TRBV3-1 to TRBJ2-3; D uncertain. The CDR3 has 13 amino acids. Germline V gene data show CDR1 as LGHDT and CDR2 as YNNKEL (reference sequence). V was cut by 1 base and J by 4 bases, with 6 bases left in between.

This clonotype has a count of ten or more. The chain carries TRBV28 and TRBJ1-1; 11 bases fit TRBD1. The CDR3 loop spans 16 amino acids. The ends lost 3 bases at V and 7 bases at J; junction bases unmatched: 10. Germline V gene data show CDR1 as MDHEN and CDR2 as SYDVKM. This CDR3 reads CASSLIGTGGINEAFF. The CDR3 nucleotides are TGTGCCAGCAGTTTGATCGGGACAGGGGGGATCAATGAAGCTTTCTTT.

The gene calls are TRBV5-1 and TRBJ2-2; tentative D call: TRBD1 (6 bases). This CDR3 spans 15 amino acids. V was trimmed by 0 bases and J by 6 bases, leaving 12 bases between them. CDR1 SGHRS and CDR2 YFSETQ come from the germline V gene. The CDR3 loop reads CASSLVQGRAGELFF. The DNA for the CDR3 is TGCGCCAGCAGCTTGGTACAGGGAAGGGCCGGGGAGCTGTTTTTT.

V gene TRBV4-2 combines with J gene TRBJ2-7, with 11 positions matching TRBD2. The CDR3 runs to 15 residues. CDR1 is LGHNA and CDR2 is YNFKEQ in the germline V gene. J gave up 2 bases and V 3 bases, and 3 bases lay outside the gene matches. DNA for the CDR3: TGTGCCAGCAGCCAGTTAGCGGGGGGGACCTACGAGCAGTACGTC. It specifies CASSQLAGGTYEQYV.

This clonotype was detected only a few times. V and J are TRBV7-2 and TRBJ2-2; D is unresolved. Germline CDR1 reads SGHTA; CDR2 reads FQGNSA. The V end lost 0 bases, the J end lost 7 bases, and 9 bases lay between the germline ends. The CDR3 is 14 residues long. The CDR3 coding sequence is TGTGCCAGCAGCTTAGCCGGCAGCTTCGGGGAGCTGTTTTTT. Translated: CASSLAGSFGELFF.

There are a few counts of this clonotype. This chain joins TRBV20-1 and TRBJ2-3, with 14 bases aligning to TRBD2. Germline loops: CDR1 DFQATT, CDR2 SNEGSKA (reference sequence). There are 14 residues in the CDR3. Trimming cost V 6 bases and J 5 bases; bases outside gene matches: 4. The DNA of the CDR3 is TGCAGTGCCAGACTAGCGGGGGGGATAGATACGCAGTATTTT. As protein: CSARLAGGIDTQYF.

This chain uses TRBV3-1 with TRBJ2-2, with D unclear. The CDR3 has 15 amino acids. V lost 4 bases to trimming and J lost 0 bases, with 9 bases between them. Germline V lookup: CDR1 LGHDT, CDR2 YNNKEL (reference sequence). CDR3: CASSPGHSNTGELFF. DNA of the CDR3: TGTGCCAGCAGCCCCGGCCACTCGAACACCGGGGAGCTGTTTTTT.

This clonotype was observed at least ten times. This chain joins TRBV15 and TRBJ1-1; D remains ambiguous. The CDR3 loop spans 15 amino acids. Between the trimmed V and J ends, which lost 4 bases and 1 base, there was a span of 13 bases. CDR1 LNHNV and CDR2 YYDKDF come from the germline V gene (reference sequence). DNA of the CDR3: TGTGCCACCAGCACCTCACGGAGACCGAACACTGAAGCTTTCTTT. Translated: CATSTSRRPNTEAFF.

The rearrangement uses TRBV7-6 and TRBJ2-7, with a weak D call TRBD1 (5 bases). The V end lost 2 bases, the J end lost 7 bases, and 18 bases lay between the germline ends. The CDR3 has 15 amino acids. Germline values: CDR1 SGHVS, CDR2 FNYEAQ. CDR3 nucleotides: TGTGCCAGCAGCTTACTAGACAGCTCCTACAATGAGCAGTACGTC. It codes for CASSLLDSSYNEQYV.

The genes are TRBV7-2 and TRBJ2-5; 9 nucleotides agree with TRBD1. The CDR3 totals 13 residues. Germline loops: CDR1 SGHTA, CDR2 FQGNSA. The V gene end was trimmed by 7 bases and the J gene end by 5 bases; junction bases not matched to a gene: 5. The DNA for the CDR3 is TGTGCCAGCACCGGACAGGGGTCGGAGACCCAGTACTTC. It encodes CASTGQGSETQYF.

This clonotype was counted at least ten times. V gene TRBV27 combines with J gene TRBJ1-2; a weak D match, TRBD1 (5 bases). CDR3 length: 14 residues. V lost 5 bases, J lost 6 bases, and 16 bases lay in between. The germline CDR1 and CDR2 sequences are MNHEY and SMNVEV (reference sequence). The CDR3 loop is CASSRSGFTHGYTF. The CDR3 nucleotides read TGTGCCAGCAGTCGCTCAGGGTTTACCCATGGCTACACCTTC.

This clonotype has at least ten counts. The V call is TRBV11-2, the J call TRBJ1-5; 7 bases are a match to TRBD1. J gave up 0 bases and V 6 bases, and 5 bases lay outside the gene matches. The CDR3 loop spans 15 amino acids. The germline CDR1 and CDR2 sequences are SGHAT and FQNNGV. Here the CDR3 DNA reads TGTGCCAGCAGTTCGGGACAGCTTAGCAATCAGCCCCAGCATTTT. Encoded protein: CASSSGQLSNQPQHF.

J is TRBJ2-1 and V is TRBV27; 7 positions agree with TRBD1. The J segment lost 5 bases and the V segment lost 4 bases, leaving 2 bases of the junction unmatched. Per germline, CDR1 MNHEY and CDR2 SMNVEV (reference sequence). This CDR3 region has 13 residues. The CDR3 sequence: CASSSDRNNEQFF. The DNA for the CDR3 is TGTGCCAGCAGTTCGGACAGGAACAATGAGCAGTTCTTC.

V gene TRBV4-1 combines with J gene TRBJ1-2; 8 nucleotides match TRBD1. Trimming at V came to 8 bases and at J to 3 bases, leaving 5 bases not matched to a gene. Germline V gives CDR1 MGHRA, CDR2 YSYEKL. This CDR3 is 13 amino acids long. The CDR3 loop is CASRTGRDYGYTF. Written as DNA, the CDR3 is TGCGCCAGCCGGACAGGGCGGGACTATGGCTACACCTTC.

This clonotype was found a few times. J is TRBJ2-5 and V is TRBV6-1; unclear D gene. This CDR3 spans 14 amino acids. Trimming left V 6 bases short and J 3 bases short, with 14 bases between. The germline CDR1 and CDR2 sequences are MNHNS and SASEGT. CDR3 sequence reads: CASSYPRWEETQYF. The DNA for the CDR3 is TGTGCCAGCAGCTACCCCAGGTGGGAAGAGACCCAGTACTTC.

The V and J genes are TRBV28 and TRBJ1-2; the D is unclear. CDR1 is MDHEN and CDR2 is SYDVKM in the germline V gene. The CDR3 runs 11 residues. V lost 4 bases to trimming and J lost 3 bases, with 3 bases between them. CDR3: CASSWDYGYTF. CDR3 bases: TGTGCCAGCAGTTGGGACTATGGCTACACCTTC.

The V and J genes are TRBV7-9 and TRBJ2-7; 8 nucleotides agree with TRBD1. The CDR3 extends over 15 amino acids. Unmatched junction bases numbered 7, after V lost 6 bases and J lost 0 bases. Germline CDR1 reads SEHNR; CDR2 reads FQNEAQ (reference sequence). The CDR3 sequence is CASSTGTGFSYEQYV. The CDR3 DNA is TGTGCCAGCAGTACCGGGACAGGCTTCTCCTACGAGCAGTACGTC.

As regards this clonotype: A much larger clonotype is one base distant, so this may be a read error. The V and J genes are TRBV28 and TRBJ2-1; D gene unclear. From germline, CDR1 is MDHEN and CDR2 SYDVKM. This CDR3 spans 13 amino acids. V was trimmed by 6 bases and J by 10 bases, leaving 16 bases between them. CDR3 residues: CASRYGIANEQFF. CDR3 coding DNA: TGTGCCAGCAGATATGGGATCGCAAACGAGCAGTTCTTC. The full variable domain, its missing parts supplied by reference TRBV28 and TRBJ2-1, is DVKVTQSSRYLVKRTGEKVFLECVQDMDHENMFWYRQDPGLGLRLIYFSYDVKMKEKGDIPEGYSVSREKKERFSLILESASTNQTSMYLCASRYGIANEQFFGPGTRLTVL.

This clonotype was detected a few times. The rearrangement uses TRBV20-1 and TRBJ1-6, with 7 bases that match TRBD1. The CDR3 is 16 residues long. Germline V gives CDR1 DFQATT, CDR2 SNEGSKA (reference sequence). Trimming cost V 0 bases and J 9 bases; bases outside gene matches: 11. The CDR3 sequence is CSARDPGGRGSSPLHF. The CDR3 DNA reads as TGCAGTGCTAGAGATCCAGGCGGCAGGGGGAGTTCACCCCTCCACTTT.